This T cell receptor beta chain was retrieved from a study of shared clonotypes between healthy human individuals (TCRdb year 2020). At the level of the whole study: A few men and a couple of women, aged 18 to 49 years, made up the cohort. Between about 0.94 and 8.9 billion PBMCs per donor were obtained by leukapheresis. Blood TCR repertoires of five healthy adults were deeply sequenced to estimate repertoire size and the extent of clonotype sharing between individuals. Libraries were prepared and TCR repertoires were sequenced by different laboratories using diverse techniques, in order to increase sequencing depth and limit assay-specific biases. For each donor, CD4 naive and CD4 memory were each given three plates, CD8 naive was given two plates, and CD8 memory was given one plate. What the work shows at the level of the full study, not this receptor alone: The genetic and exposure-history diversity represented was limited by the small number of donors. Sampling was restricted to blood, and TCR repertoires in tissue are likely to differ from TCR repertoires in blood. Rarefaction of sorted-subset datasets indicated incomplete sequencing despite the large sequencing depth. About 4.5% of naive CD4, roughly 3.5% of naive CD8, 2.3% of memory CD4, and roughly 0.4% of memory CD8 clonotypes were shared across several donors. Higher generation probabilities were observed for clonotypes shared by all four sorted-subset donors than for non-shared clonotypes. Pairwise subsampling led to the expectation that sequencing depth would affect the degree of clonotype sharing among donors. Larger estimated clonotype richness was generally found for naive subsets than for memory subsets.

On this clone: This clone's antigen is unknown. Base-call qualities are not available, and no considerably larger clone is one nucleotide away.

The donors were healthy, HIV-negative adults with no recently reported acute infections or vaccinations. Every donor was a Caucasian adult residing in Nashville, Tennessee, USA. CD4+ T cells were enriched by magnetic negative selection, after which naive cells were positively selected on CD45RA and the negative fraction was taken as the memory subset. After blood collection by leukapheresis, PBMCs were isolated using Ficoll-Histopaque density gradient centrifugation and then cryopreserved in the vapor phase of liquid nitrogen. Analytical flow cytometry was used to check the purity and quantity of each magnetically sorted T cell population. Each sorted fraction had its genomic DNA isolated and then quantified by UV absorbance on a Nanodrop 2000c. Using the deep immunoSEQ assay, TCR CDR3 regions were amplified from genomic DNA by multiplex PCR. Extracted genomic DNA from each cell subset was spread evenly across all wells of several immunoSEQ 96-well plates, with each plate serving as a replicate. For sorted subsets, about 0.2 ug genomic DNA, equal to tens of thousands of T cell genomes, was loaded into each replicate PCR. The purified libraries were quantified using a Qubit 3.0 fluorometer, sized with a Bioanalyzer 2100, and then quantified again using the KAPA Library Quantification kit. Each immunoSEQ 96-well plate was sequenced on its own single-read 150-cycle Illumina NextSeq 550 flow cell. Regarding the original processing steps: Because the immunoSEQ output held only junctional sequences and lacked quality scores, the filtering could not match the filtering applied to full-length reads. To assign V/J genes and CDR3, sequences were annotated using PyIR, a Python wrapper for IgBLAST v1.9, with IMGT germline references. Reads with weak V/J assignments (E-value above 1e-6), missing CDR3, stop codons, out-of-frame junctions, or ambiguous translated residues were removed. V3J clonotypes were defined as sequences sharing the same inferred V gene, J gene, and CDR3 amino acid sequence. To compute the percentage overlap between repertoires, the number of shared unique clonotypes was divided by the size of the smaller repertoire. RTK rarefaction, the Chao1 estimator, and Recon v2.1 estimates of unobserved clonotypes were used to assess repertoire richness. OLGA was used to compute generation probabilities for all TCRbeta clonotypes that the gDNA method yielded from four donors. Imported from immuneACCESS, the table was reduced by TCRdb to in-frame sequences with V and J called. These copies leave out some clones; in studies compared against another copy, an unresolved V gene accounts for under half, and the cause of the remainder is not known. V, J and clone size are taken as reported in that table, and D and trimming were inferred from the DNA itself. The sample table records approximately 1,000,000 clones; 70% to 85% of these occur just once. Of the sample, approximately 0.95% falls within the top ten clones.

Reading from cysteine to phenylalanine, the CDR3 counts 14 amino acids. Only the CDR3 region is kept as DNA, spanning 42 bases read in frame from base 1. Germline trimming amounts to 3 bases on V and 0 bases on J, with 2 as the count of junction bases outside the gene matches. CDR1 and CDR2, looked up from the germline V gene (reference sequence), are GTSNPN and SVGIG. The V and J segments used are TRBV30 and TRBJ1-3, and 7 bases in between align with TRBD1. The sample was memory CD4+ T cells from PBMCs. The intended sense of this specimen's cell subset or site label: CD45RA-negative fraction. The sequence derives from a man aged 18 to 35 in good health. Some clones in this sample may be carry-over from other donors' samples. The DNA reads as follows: TGTGCCTGGAGCCGGACAGGCTCTGGAAACACCATATATTTT. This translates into CAWSRTGSGNTIYF.